One and the same sample provided the 22 T cell receptor beta chains below, sequenced in a study of blood T cell repertoires in COVID-19. Generated by immunoSEQ multiplex PCR, the TCRdb table keeps only in-frame clones and is missing some. The profile shows 200,000 to 250,000 clones, almost 85% of them singletons. Material: peripheral blood. These receptors originate from a man aged 45-60 years with COVID-19, enrolled during active disease.

The V call is TRBV7-9, the J call TRBJ1-2; no clear D. V was trimmed by 1 base and J by 1 base, leaving 10 bases between them. Germline V CDR1 and CDR2: SEHNR, FQNEAQ (reference sequence). This CDR3 has 15 amino acids. CDR3 sequence (DNA): TGTGCCAGCAGCTTAGGCGGAACCTATAACTATGGCTACACCTTC. It translates to CASSLGGTYNYGYTF.

This sequence joins TRBV9 and TRBJ1-3, with D uncertain. The CDR3 spans 15 residues. With 0 bases removed from V and 1 base from J, the gap between germline ends came to 8 bases. In germline, CDR1 is SGDLS, CDR2 YYNGEE. CDR3 nucleotide sequence: TGTGCCAGCAGCGTAGGGGCGTTTTCTGGAAACACCATATATTTT. This codes for CASSVGAFSGNTIYF.

The V call is TRBV2, the J call TRBJ2-5; a weak D match, TRBD1 (5 bases). The CDR3 has 15 residues. CDR1 is SNHLY, CDR2 FYNNEI, per germline. V was shortened by 5 bases and J by 5 bases, with 18 bases between the two germline ends. The CDR3 DNA is TGTGCCAGCAGTTTTCAAGGTGGGCAGGGCGAGACCCAGTACTTC. It codes for CASSFQGGQGETQYF.

The V gene is TRBV9, the J gene TRBJ2-1; 11 bases fit TRBD2. This CDR3 region has 18 residues. From germline, CDR1 is SGDLS and CDR2 YYNGEE. V was pared by 0 bases and J by 5 bases, with 10 bases of the junction left unmatched. CDR3 amino acids: CASSVGLAGGTGDNEQFF. The DNA of the CDR3 is TGTGCCAGCAGCGTAGGGCTAGCGGGGGGCACGGGGGACAATGAGCAGTTCTTC.

The gene calls are TRBV4-2 and TRBJ2-1; 9 nucleotides align to TRBD2. Germline values: CDR1 LGHNA, CDR2 YNFKEQ. The J segment lost 2 bases and the V segment lost 3 bases, leaving 8 bases of the junction unmatched. The CDR3 totals 17 residues. The chain's CDR3 is CASSQISGGATYNEQFF. CDR3 DNA: TGTGCCAGCAGCCAGATTAGCGGGGGAGCTACCTACAATGAGCAGTTCTTC.

About this clone: Other DNA sequences in this specimen translate into the identical CDR3. J is TRBJ2-7 and V is TRBV5-1; 8 positions agree with TRBD1. The trim removed 3 bases at V and 5 bases at J, leaving 7 bases unmatched. CDR1 is SGHRS and CDR2 is YFSETQ in the germline V gene. The CDR3 totals 14 residues. This CDR3 is CASSSGQGGNEQYF. CDR3 nucleotide sequence: TGCGCCAGCAGCTCTGGACAGGGAGGAAACGAGCAGTACTTC.

This clone was detected many times. The V call is TRBV7-9, the J call TRBJ2-2, with 9 bases identical to TRBD1. The CDR3 spans 17 residues. Germline V CDR1 and CDR2: SEHNR, FQNEAQ (reference sequence). V lost 1 base, J lost 9 bases, and 12 bases stayed unmatched. The CDR3 DNA follows: TGTGCCAGCAGCTTAGACCGGCGGACAGGGGAAGTTAGGGAGCTGTTTTTT. Encoded protein: CASSLDRRTGEVRELFF.

The chain carries TRBV24-1 and TRBJ2-5; D might be TRBD2 (5 bases). Trimming pared 7 bases from V and 1 base from J, leaving 6 bases between. Germline V CDR1 and CDR2: KGHDR, SFDVKD. This CDR3 is built from 12 residues. In DNA form, the CDR3 reads TGTGCCACCAGGGACTTCCAAGAGACCCAGTACTTC. Amino acids: CATRDFQETQYF.

V and J are TRBV6-5 and TRBJ2-5; no definite D call. The germline CDR1 and CDR2 sequences are MNHEY and SVGAGI. V was pared by 10 bases and J by 3 bases, with 6 bases between. This CDR3 is built from 10 residues. DNA of the CDR3: TGTGCCACTACCGAAGAGACCCAGTACTTC. This codes for CATTEETQYF.

The rearrangement links TRBV18 to TRBJ1-2; perhaps TRBD1 as D (6 bases). The CDR3 spans 16 residues. Germline V CDR1 and CDR2: KGHSH, LQKENI. V lost 3 bases, J lost 4 bases, and 18 bases lay in between. This CDR3 reads CASSPQQGLPPYGYTF. CDR3 nucleotide sequence: TGTGCCAGCTCACCTCAACAGGGCTTGCCCCCCTATGGCTACACCTTC.

The chain employs TRBV10-3 and TRBJ2-7; the D gene is possibly TRBD1 (5 bases). The germline V and J ends were trimmed by 11 bases and 5 bases, with 16 bases remaining between them. Germline lookup yields CDR1 ENHRY and CDR2 SYGVKD. The CDR3 extends over 12 amino acids. The CDR3 coding sequence is TGTGCCGCGAAAGCCCAGGGTGACGAGCAGTACTTC. As protein: CAAKAQGDEQYF.

The chain couples TRBV14 to TRBJ2-3, with D tentatively TRBD1 (6 bases). The germline CDR1 and CDR2 sequences are SGHDN and FVKESK. The CDR3 is 14 residues long. V was cut by 2 bases and J by 6 bases, with 12 bases left in between. The CDR3 sequence: CASSQPNRADTQYF. The DNA of the CDR3 is TGTGCCAGCAGCCAACCAAACAGGGCCGATACGCAGTATTTT.

The CDR3 here is CSASDRTANYGYTF. CDR3 DNA sequence: TGCAGTGCTAGTGACCGGACAGCGAACTATGGCTACACCTTC. This chain joins TRBV20-1 and TRBJ1-2; D perhaps matches TRBD1 (6 bases). CDR1 is DFQATT and CDR2 is SNEGSKA in the germline V gene (reference sequence). Deletions cut 3 bases from V and 2 bases from J, with 13 bases between. The CDR3 contains 14 residues.

This clone was seen a handful of times. The CDR3 bases are TGTGCCAGCACCCTGCGGCTGACAGGGCATAATTCACCCCTCCACTTT. Translation: CASTLRLTGHNSPLHF. The V call is TRBV7-2, the J call TRBJ1-6, with TRBD1 identical over 7 bases. The CDR3 has 16 residues. Per germline, CDR1 SGHTA and CDR2 FQGNSA. With V trimmed by 7 bases and J by 5 bases, 11 bases remained unmatched.

The chain has TRBV9 and TRBJ1-4, with 7 positions matching TRBD1. V shed 4 bases and J 6 bases; nucleotides not matched to a gene: 6. The germline V gene has CDR1 SGDLS and CDR2 YYNGEE. This CDR3 has 14 amino acids. The chain's CDR3 is CASSPTGNYEKLFF. CDR3 in DNA: TGTGCCAGCAGCCCGACAGGGAATTATGAAAAACTGTTTTTT.

This clone was seen a handful of times. J is TRBJ2-3 and V is TRBV9, with 8 bases identical to TRBD2. The CDR3 covers 15 residues. With 4 bases clipped from V and 2 bases from J, the junction kept 6 bases outside the gene matches. Germline lookup yields CDR1 SGDLS and CDR2 YYNGEE. DNA of the CDR3: TGTGCCAGCAGCACCTTAGCGGGGCACACAGATACGCAGTATTTT. It is translated as CASSTLAGHTDTQYF.

This rearrangement joins TRBV18 to TRBJ2-7; D not certain. V dropped 3 bases and J dropped 3 bases, with 9 bases sitting between them. Germline V CDR1 and CDR2: KGHSH, LQKENI. This CDR3 has 13 residues. The CDR3 bases are TGTGCCAGCTCACCCCACAGAGACTACGAGCAGTACTTC. This gives the protein CASSPHRDYEQYF. Complete variable domain (other parts from reference TRBV18 and TRBJ2-7): NAGVMQNPRHLVRRRGQEARLRCSPMKGHSHVYWYRQLPEEGLKFMVYLQKENIIDESGMPKERFSAEFPKEGPSILRIQQVVRGDSAAYFCASSPHRDYEQYFGPGTRLTVT.

This clone showed up just a few times. The gene calls are TRBV24-1 and TRBJ1-1; 9 positions match TRBD1. The CDR3 totals 15 residues. Germline V gene data show CDR1 as KGHDR and CDR2 as SFDVKD. J gave up 5 bases and V 4 bases, and 7 bases lay outside the gene matches. CDR3: CATSDPKTGGTEAFF. In DNA, the CDR3 is TGTGCCACCAGTGACCCCAAGACAGGGGGGACTGAAGCTTTCTTT.

The chain uses TRBV4-1 and TRBJ1-2; 7 bases map to TRBD1. CDR3 length equals 16 residues. Germline lookup yields CDR1 MGHRA and CDR2 YSYEKL. V lost 2 bases and J lost 1; bases outside the gene matches: 7. The CDR3 spells CASSQRRTGINYGYTF. CDR3 bases: TGCGCCAGCAGCCAAAGGAGGACAGGAATTAACTATGGCTACACCTTC.

This clone was detected a few times. The chain employs TRBV24-1 and TRBJ1-3; tentative D call: TRBD1 (5 bases). Germline loops: CDR1 KGHDR, CDR2 SFDVKD. This CDR3 comprises 14 residues. The germline V and J ends were trimmed by 3 bases and 3 bases, with 8 bases remaining between them. The CDR3 here is CATSDRQFGNTIYF. For the CDR3, the DNA is TGTGCCACCAGTGATAGACAGTTTGGAAACACCATATATTTT.

V is TRBV9 and J is TRBJ2-6; 9 bases are shared with TRBD1. The CDR3 loop spans 18 amino acids. In germline, CDR1 is SGDLS, CDR2 YYNGEE. V lost 4 bases to trimming and J lost 4 bases; unmatched junction nucleotides: 12. The CDR3 reads CASSLRDRVVVGANVLTF. In DNA, the CDR3 is TGTGCCAGCAGCCTCCGGGACAGGGTAGTAGTAGGGGCCAACGTCCTGACTTTC.

This sequence joins TRBV7-2 and TRBJ2-7; a possible D gene is TRBD2 (5 bases). Trimming shortened V by 3 bases and J by 6 bases, and 15 bases separated the two germline ends. The CDR3 loop spans 14 amino acids. Germline V gene data show CDR1 as SGHTA and CDR2 as FQGNSA. CDR3 nucleotides: TGTGCCAGCAGCTTCGAATCGGGATATGGCGAGCAGTACTTC. Its protein is CASSFESGYGEQYF.